This TCR beta chain was retrieved from a study of read filtering for tumor transcriptome and immune sequencing. Study summary: The cohort had roughly 17 men and over twelve women aged roughly 45 to 90, mean around 63 years. 8 or 9 patients were R-ISS I, about 16 were R-ISS II, 7 were R-ISS III.

Molecular barcoded adaptors covering alpha/delta and beta/gamma chains were used on approximately 440 ng RNA. MiXCR, run by TCRdb on the reads, gives a single entry per CDR3 protein. Here the sample spans tens of thousands of distinct CDR3 sequences, 13% to 15% being singletons. This clonotype was seen ten or more times. What it binds is not known. General study points: This fraction held mixed bone marrow immune cells after CD138-negative sorting.

CDR3 length: 13 amino acids. CDR1 is SGHAT and CDR2 is FQNNGV in the germline V gene. V was cut by 5 bases and J by 7 bases, with 12 bases left in between. The rearrangement links TRBV11-2 to TRBJ1-5; D is possibly TRBD1 (6 bases). The origin of this receptor is a donor aged 40 or older with multiple myeloma. Sequences were obtained from a population of CD138-negative cells sorted from bone marrow. CDR3 DNA sequence: TGTGCCAGCAGCAGTTTCCAGGGGCAGCCCCAGCATTTT. Protein product: CASSSFQGQPQHF.